The rows below give T cell receptor beta chains drawn from one sample of a study of OX40 agonist ivuxolimab in advanced cancers. Produced via immunoSEQ multiplex PCR; TCRdb's table is partial and in-frame only. This sample yields tens of thousands of clones, of which roughly 84% are seen a single time; roughly 2.7% belongs to the top ten. This material consisted of CD4+ or CD8+ T cells sorted from blood, taken in a trial of the OX40 agonist ivuxolimab. These receptors originate from an adult with an advanced solid tumor such as melanoma, head and neck, liver or kidney cancer. Both conserved end residues are part of each CDR3. The order of the fields is V gene, clone size, J gene, D gene, CDR3 DNA, CDR3 protein. The D gene is left open where the match is weak. For some rows the clone size is stated as once, few or many, or as a class when expanded; others skip it.

v_call: TRBV7-2
clone_size: .
j_call: TRBJ2-1
d_call: .
cdr3_nt: TGTGCCAGCAGCTTATCGCCCAATGAGCAGTTCTTC
cdr3_aa: CASSLSPNEQFF

v_call: TRBV7-9
clone_size: .
j_call: TRBJ2-3
d_call: .
cdr3_nt: TGTGCCAGCAGCTCAGGGTTTGGTAGCACAGATACGCAGTATTTT
cdr3_aa: CASSSGFGSTDTQYF

v_call: TRBV6-5
clone_size: .
j_call: TRBJ2-7
d_call: .
cdr3_nt: TGTGCCAGCAGTTACTCGGACAAAACCTACGAGCAGTACTTC
cdr3_aa: CASSYSDKTYEQYF

v_call: TRBV5-1
clone_size: .
j_call: TRBJ1-1
d_call: TRBD1
cdr3_nt: TGCGCCAGCAGCTCCCTTATGTCCGGGACAGGGGACACTGAAGCTTTCTTT
cdr3_aa: CASSSLMSGTGDTEAFF

v_call: TRBV7-3
clone_size: once
j_call: TRBJ2-3
d_call: TRBD2
cdr3_nt: TGTGCCAGCAGCCCTTTCCGGACTAGCGGGATCACAGATACGCAGTATTTT
cdr3_aa: CASSPFRTSGITDTQYF

v_call: TRBV7-6
clone_size: .
j_call: TRBJ2-7
d_call: .
cdr3_nt: TGTGCCAGCAGCTTAAAAGGGATCGAGCAGTACTTC
cdr3_aa: CASSLKGIEQYF

v_call: TRBV10-3
clone_size: .
j_call: TRBJ1-4
d_call: .
cdr3_nt: TGTGCCACAGGATCAAGCCAGGGGAATGAAAAACTGTTTTTT
cdr3_aa: CATGSSQGNEKLFF

v_call: TRBV9
clone_size: .
j_call: TRBJ2-5
d_call: TRBD2
cdr3_nt: TGTGCCAGCAGCGTGGGACTAGCGGGCCTCAGGGAGACCCAGTACTTC
cdr3_aa: CASSVGLAGLRETQYF

v_call: TRBV6-6
clone_size: .
j_call: TRBJ2-5
d_call: .
cdr3_nt: TGTGCCAGCAGTCAACCCAGAACGGGCGGAGAGACCCAGTACTTC
cdr3_aa: CASSQPRTGGETQYF

v_call: TRBV6-4
clone_size: .
j_call: TRBJ1-6
d_call: TRBD1
cdr3_nt: TGTGCCAGCAGTTTACAGGGGTATAATTCACCCCTCCACTTT
cdr3_aa: CASSLQGYNSPLHF

v_call: TRBV7-9
clone_size: .
j_call: TRBJ2-2
d_call: .
cdr3_nt: TGTGCCAGCAGCTTAAGAGCGGCGGTGAGTCCCGGGGAGCTGTTTTTT
cdr3_aa: CASSLRAAVSPGELFF

v_call: TRBV10-3
clone_size: .
j_call: TRBJ1-2
d_call: .
cdr3_nt: TGTGCCGTAGGCGGGGGGGTTGGCTATGGCTACACCTTC
cdr3_aa: CAVGGGVGYGYTF

v_call: TRBV5-1
clone_size: .
j_call: TRBJ2-7
d_call: TRBD1
cdr3_nt: TGCGCCAGCAGCTTGGGGGTAGGGGGCAGGGACGAGCAGTACTTC
cdr3_aa: CASSLGVGGRDEQYF

v_call: TRBV28
clone_size: .
j_call: TRBJ1-6
d_call: .
cdr3_nt: TGTGCCAGCAGTTTCAGGGAGGGGAACTCCTCACCCCTCCACTTT
cdr3_aa: CASSFREGNSSPLHF

v_call: TRBV5-1
clone_size: once
j_call: TRBJ1-5
d_call: TRBD1
cdr3_nt: TGCGCCAGCAGCTCCGGGACAGGGACCCAGCCCCAGCATTTT
cdr3_aa: CASSSGTGTQPQHF

v_call: TRBV18
clone_size: .
j_call: TRBJ1-5
d_call: TRBD1
cdr3_nt: TGTGCCAGCTCATCCGGGACAGGGGGGAATCAGCCCCAGCATTTT
cdr3_aa: CASSSGTGGNQPQHF

v_call: TRBV9
clone_size: .
j_call: TRBJ2-2
d_call: TRBD1
cdr3_nt: TGTGCCAGCAGCGTTGACAGGGGGCACACCGGGGAGCTGTTTTTT
cdr3_aa: CASSVDRGHTGELFF

v_call: TRBV18
clone_size: once
j_call: TRBJ2-2
d_call: .
cdr3_nt: TGTGCCAGCTCACCTATGGGCGAAACCGGGGAGCTGTTTTTT
cdr3_aa: CASSPMGETGELFF

v_call: TRBV6-6
clone_size: few
j_call: TRBJ2-5
d_call: .
cdr3_nt: TGTGCCAGCAGTTACTCGGTGGAAGAGACCCAGTACTTC
cdr3_aa: CASSYSVEETQYF

v_call: TRBV7-8
clone_size: .
j_call: TRBJ2-2
d_call: TRBD1
cdr3_nt: TGTGCCAGCAGCTTTATTGGGACAGCTAACACCGGGGAGCTGTTTTTT
cdr3_aa: CASSFIGTANTGELFF

v_call: TRBV12-5
clone_size: .
j_call: TRBJ1-1
d_call: TRBD1
cdr3_nt: TGTGCTAGTGGTTTGGGACAGGGGTCCCCTGAAGCTTTCTTT
cdr3_aa: CASGLGQGSPEAFF

v_call: TRBV29-1
clone_size: once
j_call: TRBJ2-2
d_call: .
cdr3_nt: TGCAGCGCCTTGGGACAGAACACCGGGGAGCTGTTTTTT
cdr3_aa: CSALGQNTGELFF

v_call: TRBV5-6
clone_size: .
j_call: TRBJ1-5
d_call: .
cdr3_nt: TGTGCCAGCAACCTCCTTGGAAGCAATCAGCCCCAGCATTTT
cdr3_aa: CASNLLGSNQPQHF

v_call: TRBV18
clone_size: few
j_call: TRBJ1-1
d_call: .
cdr3_nt: TGTGCCAGCTCACGAGACTCGGACAGTCACACTGAAGCTTTCTTT
cdr3_aa: CASSRDSDSHTEAFF

v_call: TRBV20-1
clone_size: .
j_call: TRBJ2-5
d_call: .
cdr3_nt: TGCAGTGCTAGTTCCAAAGAGACCCAGTACTTC
cdr3_aa: CSASSKETQYF

v_call: TRBV28
clone_size: .
j_call: TRBJ2-5
d_call: .
cdr3_nt: TGTGCCAGCAGTTTATGGGGGGCGATTGGGGACCAAGAGACCCAGTACTTC
cdr3_aa: CASSLWGAIGDQETQYF

v_call: TRBV7-2
clone_size: once
j_call: TRBJ1-5
d_call: .
cdr3_nt: TGTGCCAGCAGCTTAGTTTGGACAGCATTGAGCAATCAGCCCCAGCATTTT
cdr3_aa: CASSLVWTALSNQPQHF

v_call: TRBV7-2
clone_size: .
j_call: TRBJ2-5
d_call: .
cdr3_nt: TGTGCCAGCAGCTTAGGAGGAAATAAAGAGACCCAGTACTTC
cdr3_aa: CASSLGGNKETQYF

v_call: TRBV5-1
clone_size: .
j_call: TRBJ2-5
d_call: .
cdr3_nt: TGCGCCAGCAGCTTGGCGCCCCATTCGGACCAAGAGACCCAGTACTTC
cdr3_aa: CASSLAPHSDQETQYF

v_call: TRBV5-5
clone_size: .
j_call: TRBJ2-7
d_call: TRBD1
cdr3_nt: TGTGCCAGCAGCCTCCCCCGGGACAGTGCTACCTACGAGCAGTACTTC
cdr3_aa: CASSLPRDSATYEQYF

v_call: TRBV5-5
clone_size: .
j_call: TRBJ1-5
d_call: .
cdr3_nt: TGTGCCAGCAGCTTGGTTGGGGGGGCAGGGTATAGCAATCAGCCCCAGCATTTT
cdr3_aa: CASSLVGGAGYSNQPQHF

v_call: TRBV5-1
clone_size: once
j_call: TRBJ1-1
d_call: .
cdr3_nt: TGCGCCAGCAGCTTGGGGCACGGCATGAACACTGAAGCTTTCTTT
cdr3_aa: CASSLGHGMNTEAFF

v_call: TRBV6-6
clone_size: .
j_call: TRBJ1-5
d_call: .
cdr3_nt: TGTGCCAGCAGTTTCCCCCTCTCTTACAATCAGCCCCAGCATTTT
cdr3_aa: CASSFPLSYNQPQHF

v_call: TRBV5-4
clone_size: .
j_call: TRBJ1-3
d_call: .
cdr3_nt: TGTGCCAGCAGCCCAGGACTAAGTTTGGCTGGAAACACCATATATTTT
cdr3_aa: CASSPGLSLAGNTIYF

v_call: TRBV6-6
clone_size: .
j_call: TRBJ2-3
d_call: .
cdr3_nt: TGTGCCAGCGAGGGGGCAGATACGCAGTATTTT
cdr3_aa: CASEGADTQYF

v_call: TRBV13
clone_size: few
j_call: TRBJ2-3
d_call: TRBD2
cdr3_nt: TGTGCCAGCAGCTCAGAGGGACTAGCGGGGGGCGGCGGCACAGATACGCAGTATTTT
cdr3_aa: CASSSEGLAGGGGTDTQYF

v_call: TRBV2
clone_size: .
j_call: TRBJ1-5
d_call: .
cdr3_nt: TGTGCCAGCAATCGGGGGATGAGCAATCAGCCCCAGCATTTT
cdr3_aa: CASNRGMSNQPQHF

v_call: TRBV5-1
clone_size: .
j_call: TRBJ2-2
d_call: .
cdr3_nt: TGCGCCAGCAGCATCCGGGACCTTACGAACACCGGGGAGCTGTTTTTT
cdr3_aa: CASSIRDLTNTGELFF

v_call: TRBV10-3
clone_size: few
j_call: TRBJ1-1
d_call: .
cdr3_nt: TGTGCCATCAGTGATCCAGACAAAGACAAGGTAGCTTTCTTT
cdr3_aa: CAISDPDKDKVAFF

v_call: TRBV5-1
clone_size: .
j_call: TRBJ1-1
d_call: .
cdr3_nt: TGCGCCAGCAGCTTGGTAAGGGGAGCGAACACTGAAGCTTTCTTT
cdr3_aa: CASSLVRGANTEAFF

v_call: TRBV5-4
clone_size: .
j_call: TRBJ1-1
d_call: .
cdr3_nt: TGTGCCAGCAGCTTGACTAGTATAAACACTGAAGCTTTCTTT
cdr3_aa: CASSLTSINTEAFF

v_call: TRBV1
clone_size: .
j_call: TRBJ2-5
d_call: .
cdr3_nt: TGCACCAGCCCCTCCCTGACGCAGGGGGCGAAAGAGACCCAGTACTTC
cdr3_aa: CTSPSLTQGAKETQYF

v_call: TRBV10-2
clone_size: .
j_call: TRBJ1-4
d_call: TRBD1
cdr3_nt: TGCGCCAGCAGTGAGTTAGCGACAGGGGGAGGAGAAAAACTGTTTTTT
cdr3_aa: CASSELATGGGEKLFF

v_call: TRBV28
clone_size: .
j_call: TRBJ1-2
d_call: .
cdr3_nt: TGTGCCAGCAGTTTAAGCGGTGTCCCCTATGGCTACACCTTC
cdr3_aa: CASSLSGVPYGYTF

v_call: TRBV11-2
clone_size: .
j_call: TRBJ1-1
d_call: TRBD1
cdr3_nt: TGTGCCAGCAGCTTCTACAGGGGGAGGAACACTGAAGCTTTCTTT
cdr3_aa: CASSFYRGRNTEAFF

v_call: TRBV5-4
clone_size: .
j_call: TRBJ2-1
d_call: .
cdr3_nt: TGTGCCAGCAGCTTGGCCCCGGCGGGGCGGACCGGATACAATGAGCAGTTCTTC
cdr3_aa: CASSLAPAGRTGYNEQFF

v_call: TRBV6-5
clone_size: .
j_call: TRBJ1-4
d_call: .
cdr3_nt: TGTGCCAGCAGTTATCCCGGGAGGGGGAATGAAAAACTGTTTTTT
cdr3_aa: CASSYPGRGNEKLFF

v_call: TRBV7-7
clone_size: .
j_call: TRBJ2-5
d_call: .
cdr3_nt: TGTGCCAGCAGCTTACAATTAGAAGAGACCCAGTACTTC
cdr3_aa: CASSLQLEETQYF

v_call: TRBV2
clone_size: .
j_call: TRBJ2-1
d_call: .
cdr3_nt: TGTGCCAGCAGTGAACAGGGGAGCTCCTACAATGAGCAGTTCTTC
cdr3_aa: CASSEQGSSYNEQFF

v_call: TRBV5-4
clone_size: .
j_call: TRBJ1-4
d_call: .
cdr3_nt: TGTGCCAGCAGCTTGGGAAATGTGGAGGGAGAAAAACTGTTTTTT
cdr3_aa: CASSLGNVEGEKLFF

v_call: TRBV7-3
clone_size: .
j_call: TRBJ2-1
d_call: .
cdr3_nt: TGTGCCAGCAGCTTAAACCAGGGAAGCAATGAGCAGTTCTTC
cdr3_aa: CASSLNQGSNEQFF

v_call: TRBV7-9
clone_size: .
j_call: TRBJ1-1
d_call: .
cdr3_nt: TGTGCCAGCAGCTTATCCCTCCCGGGGAGCTCTGAAGCTTTCTTT
cdr3_aa: CASSLSLPGSSEAFF

v_call: TRBV4-1
clone_size: .
j_call: TRBJ2-3
d_call: TRBD2
cdr3_nt: TGCGCCAGCAGCCAAATAGGACTAGCGGGGGGGCCAGGGCCCGTAGATACGCAGTATTTT
cdr3_aa: CASSQIGLAGGPGPVDTQYF